This TCR beta chain is drawn from a study of cytomegalovirus exposure and HLA in healthy donors. About the research overall: The use of the same platform for the 120 validation repertoires and the 550 to 850 first-cohort repertoires was reported by a later analysis.

Study-wide points: There were some public TCRs occurring in many donors, but most TCR sequences were rare. Confirmation was obtained in vitro that a few CMV-associated chains are specific for CMV antigens. Over 150 TCR beta chains were listed as cytomegalovirus-associated.

A remark on this clone: Its antigen is not known.

Germline CDR1 and CDR2: MDHEN and SYDVKM. The CDR3 is 17 amino acids. V gave up 5 bases and J gave up 1 base; unmatched junction bases: 13. Data came from immunoSEQ multiplex PCR; TCRdb stores just in-frame clones and leaves some out. The sample lists roughly 90,000 clones; 85% were seen once. The receptor's source is a young man in good health and CMV-seropositive. Sequenced: PBMCs. The V call is TRBV28, the J call TRBJ2-5, with 7 bases that match TRBD2. The chain's CDR3 is CASSLLGERGFQETQYF. The CDR3 nucleotides read TGTGCCAGCAGTCTGCTCGGGGAGCGGGGCTTCCAAGAGACCCAGTACTTC.